This T cell receptor beta chain stems from a study of blood T cell repertoires in COVID-19. Looking at the study overall: Samples taken during acute and convalescent COVID-19 were collected in the United States, Italy and Spain. The cDNA or gDNA used as material had been derived from T cells, B-cell-depleted T cells, or PBMCs.

How the authors handled the data: Reference gene primer amplification yielded estimated nucleated cell counts. Profiled with immunoSEQ multiplex PCR; TCRdb holds only in-frame clones, not every one. The V and J calls and clone size were taken over from that table, and D and trimming were inferred from the DNA. The sample includes 450,000 or so clones, 90% of them seen just once. The V and J ends lost 2 bases and 3 bases respectively, with 13 bases between them. The CDR3 loop spans 15 amino acids. The germline CDR1 and CDR2 sequences are LGHNT and FRNRAP. The sample was PBMCs or T cells enriched from blood (not recorded which). This rearrangement joins TRBV12-5 to TRBJ1-2; TRBD1 might be the D (5 bases). The receptor was isolated from a man younger than 35 who had recovered from COVID-19. Written as DNA, the CDR3 is TGTGCTAGTGGTTTGTATGGCAGGGCGCACTATGGCTACACCTTC. It translates to CASGLYGRAHYGYTF.